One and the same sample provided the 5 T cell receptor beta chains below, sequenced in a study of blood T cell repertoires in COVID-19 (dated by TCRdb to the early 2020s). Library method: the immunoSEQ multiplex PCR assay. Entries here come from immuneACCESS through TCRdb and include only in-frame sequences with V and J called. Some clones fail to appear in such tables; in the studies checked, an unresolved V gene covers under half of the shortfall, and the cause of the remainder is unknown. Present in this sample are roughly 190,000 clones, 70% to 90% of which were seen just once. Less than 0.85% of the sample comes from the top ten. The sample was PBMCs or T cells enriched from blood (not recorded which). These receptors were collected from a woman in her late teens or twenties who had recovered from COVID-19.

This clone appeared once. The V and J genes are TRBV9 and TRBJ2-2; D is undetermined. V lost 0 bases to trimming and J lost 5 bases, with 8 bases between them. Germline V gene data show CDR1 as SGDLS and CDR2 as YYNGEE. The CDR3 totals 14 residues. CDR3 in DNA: TGTGCCAGCAGCGTAGGGCTAGAGACCGGGGAGCTGTTTTTT. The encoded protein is CASSVGLETGELFF.

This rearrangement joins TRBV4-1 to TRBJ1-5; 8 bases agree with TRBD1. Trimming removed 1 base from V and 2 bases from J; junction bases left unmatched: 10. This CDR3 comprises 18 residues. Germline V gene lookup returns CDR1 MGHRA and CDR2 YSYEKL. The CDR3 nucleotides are TGCGCCAGCAGCCAAGTTGAGCAGGGGGCGTTTGGCAATCAGCCCCAGCATTTT. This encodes CASSQVEQGAFGNQPQHF.

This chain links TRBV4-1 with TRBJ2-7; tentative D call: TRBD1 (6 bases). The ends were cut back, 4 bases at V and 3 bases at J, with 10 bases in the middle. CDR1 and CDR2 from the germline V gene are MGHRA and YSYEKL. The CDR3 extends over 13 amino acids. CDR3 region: CASSPQGLYEQYF. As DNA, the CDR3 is TGCGCCAGCAGCCCCCAGGGGCTCTACGAGCAGTACTTC.

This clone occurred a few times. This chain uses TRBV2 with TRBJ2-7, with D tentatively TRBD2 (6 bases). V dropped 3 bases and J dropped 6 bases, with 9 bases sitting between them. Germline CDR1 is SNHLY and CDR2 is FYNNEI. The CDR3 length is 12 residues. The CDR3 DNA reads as TGTGCCAGCAGTGAGGAGGGTCGCGAGCAGTACTTC. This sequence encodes CASSEEGREQYF.

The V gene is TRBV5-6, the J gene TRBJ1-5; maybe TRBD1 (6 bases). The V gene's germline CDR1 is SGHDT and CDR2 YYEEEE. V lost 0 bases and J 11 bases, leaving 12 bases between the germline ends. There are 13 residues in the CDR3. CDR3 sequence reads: CASSLGGLGAQHF. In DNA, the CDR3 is TGTGCCAGCAGCTTGGGGGGGCTCGGGGCCCAGCATTTT.